The table lists the clone carrying this TCR beta chain with many counts. Researchers took RNA transcripts and amplified the TCR beta CDR3 regions from them. HTBI primers drove first-round RT-PCR of the TCR CDR3. In TCRdb, the multiplex PCR reads were re-called with MiXCR into one record per CDR3 protein. This table has 250,000 to 300,000 distinct CDR3 sequences, around 15% appearing once. The CDR3 totals 17 residues. V lost 2 bases, J lost 2 bases, and 19 bases lay in between. Per germline, CDR1 SGHAT and CDR2 FQNNGV. The record originates from a study of T cells in Graves' hyperthyroidism and ophthalmopathy.

V usage is TRBV11-2 and J usage is TRBJ2-7; weak D call: TRBD2 (6 bases). The material sequenced was blood. This receptor was taken from a woman aged 50 to 60 with Graves' hyperthyroidism that later progressed to Graves' ophthalmopathy. The CDR3 nucleotides read TGTGCCAGCAGCTTACTTCGCCTGGGGAGGATGGCCTACGAGCAGTACTTC. This translates into CASSLLRLGRMAYEQYF.